The 27 T cell receptor beta chains in this list originate from one sample, sequenced in a study of shared clonotypes between healthy human individuals. Measured with immunoSEQ multiplex PCR; TCRdb has only the in-frame clones, and not every one. This table holds about 680,000 clones, 72% found once. Sequenced material: memory CD4+ T cells sorted from blood. Subset here: CD45RA-negative fraction. These TCRs come from a woman aged 25 to 45 in good health.

The V call is TRBV25-1, the J call TRBJ1-3, with 8 bases fitting TRBD1. Germline lookup yields CDR1 MGHDK and CDR2 SYGVNS. Trimming cost V 5 bases and J 4 bases; bases outside gene matches: 7. The CDR3 has 15 residues. The CDR3 loop is CASSRGTGSGNTIYF. The CDR3 region has the DNA TGTGCCAGCAGTAGAGGGACAGGCTCGGGAAACACCATATATTTT.

This CDR3 reads CASSGGPGANVLTF. Written as DNA, the CDR3 is TGTGCCAGTAGTGGGGGGCCTGGGGCCAACGTCCTGACTTTC. This rearrangement joins TRBV19 to TRBJ2-6, with D possibly being TRBD1 or TRBD2 (6 bases each). V lost 5 bases to trimming and J lost 2 bases, with 7 bases between them. Germline loops: CDR1 LNHDA, CDR2 SQIVND (reference sequence). The CDR3 has 14 residues.

The chain combines TRBV28 with TRBJ1-2; D may be TRBD1 (5 bases). The CDR3 runs to 17 residues. The ends were cut back, 5 bases at V and 4 bases at J, with 23 bases in the middle. CDR1 MDHEN and CDR2 SYDVKM come from the germline V gene. Here the CDR3 reads CASSLYLRGGVAYGYTF. The CDR3 DNA reads TGTGCCAGCAGTCTCTACCTCCGGGGCGGGGTGGCCTATGGCTACACCTTC.

This clone was seen just once. CDR3 nucleotides: TGCGCCAGCAGGCCCACTGAGACGGGACAGCTTTACTTC. It specifies CASRPTETGQLYF. This chain connects TRBV10-2 to TRBJ2-7, with 7 bases lining up with TRBD1. V gave up 6 bases and J gave up 13 bases; unmatched junction bases: 15. CDR3 length equals 13 residues. CDR1 and CDR2 from the germline V gene are WSHSY and SAAADI.

This clone was counted once. This chain uses TRBV5-1 with TRBJ1-2, with D possibly TRBD1 on 6 matching bases. Between the trimmed V and J ends, which lost 5 bases and 0 bases, there was a span of 11 bases. The CDR3 consists of 14 residues. Germline-derived CDR1 and CDR2 are SGHRS and YFSETQ. The CDR3 DNA reads TGCGCCAGCAGAGGACAGAGCTCTAACTATGGCTACACCTTC. Protein product: CASRGQSSNYGYTF.

V usage is TRBV29-1 and J usage is TRBJ2-7; 13 nucleotides agree with TRBD2. The CDR3 has 15 amino acids. Trimming removed 7 bases from V and 0 bases from J; junction bases left unmatched: 6. CDR1 SQVTM and CDR2 ANQGSEA come from the germline V gene. The CDR3 loop reads CSAGTSGASSYEQYF. The CDR3, as DNA: TGCAGCGCTGGGACTAGCGGGGCTAGCTCCTACGAGCAGTACTTC.

The chain has TRBV28 and TRBJ2-7; D not certain. Trimming removed 7 bases from V and 5 bases from J, with 9 bases in between. The CDR3 runs to 11 residues. Germline V gene lookup returns CDR1 MDHEN and CDR2 SYDVKM. This chain's CDR3 is CASTSFHEQYF. CDR3 nucleotide sequence: TGTGCCAGCACATCTTTCCACGAGCAGTACTTC.

J is TRBJ2-4 and V is TRBV6-6; 8 nucleotides align to TRBD2. CDR1 is MNHNY and CDR2 is SVGAGI in the germline V gene (reference sequence). This CDR3 has 15 residues. Unmatched junction bases numbered 4, after V lost 6 bases and J lost 0 bases. CDR3 residues: CASSQLAVAKNIQYF. The CDR3 nucleotides are TGTGCCAGCAGCCAACTAGCGGTAGCCAAAAACATTCAGTACTTC.

There are a few counts of this clone. This chain connects TRBV9 to TRBJ2-2; a possible D gene is TRBD1 (6 bases). With 0 bases removed from V and 5 bases from J, the gap between germline ends came to 14 bases. CDR1 is SGDLS and CDR2 is YYNGEE in the germline V gene. This CDR3 is built from 16 residues. CDR3 coding DNA: TGTGCCAGCAGCGTAGAAGGGGGAGTGCGGACCGGGGAGCTGTTTTTT. Amino acid sequence: CASSVEGGVRTGELFF.

The J gene is TRBJ2-7, the V gene TRBV5-1, with 11 bases lining up with TRBD1. V dropped 2 bases and J dropped 2; count of bases not matched to a gene: 9. Germline loops: CDR1 SGHRS, CDR2 YFSETQ. CDR3 length: 17 amino acids. The CDR3 protein is CASSLSVLGQGAYEQYF. In nucleotides, the CDR3 is TGCGCCAGCAGCTTAAGTGTGTTGGGACAGGGGGCCTACGAGCAGTACTTC.

The rearrangement uses TRBV30 and TRBJ1-1; possible D gene TRBD1, 5 bases. With 2 bases removed from V and 2 bases from J, the gap between germline ends came to 18 bases. The CDR3 totals 16 residues. The germline V gene encodes CDR1 GTSNPN and CDR2 SVGIG (reference sequence). The CDR3: CAWSLSRDHYNTEAFF. CDR3 sequence (DNA): TGTGCCTGGAGTCTCTCTAGGGACCATTACAACACTGAAGCTTTCTTT.

J is TRBJ2-3 and V is TRBV19; TRBD2 might be the D (5 bases). Looked up from germline, CDR1 is LNHDA and CDR2 is SQIVND (reference sequence). The CDR3 extends over 13 amino acids. V was trimmed by 10 bases and J by 0 bases, leaving 11 bases between them. The CDR3 sequence is CATGMRSTDTQYF. CDR3 coding DNA: TGTGCCACCGGGATGCGAAGCACAGATACGCAGTATTTT.

The V gene is TRBV28, the J gene TRBJ1-1; D possibly corresponds to TRBD1 (6 bases). The CDR3 length is 15 residues. Germline V gene lookup returns CDR1 MDHEN and CDR2 SYDVKM. Trimming took off 8 bases at V and 1 base at J, with 17 bases between the two ends. CDR3 amino acids: CASRGGRTGNTEAFF. In DNA, the CDR3 is TGTGCCAGCCGAGGGGGGAGGACGGGGAACACTGAAGCTTTCTTT.

The chain is built from TRBV27 and TRBJ1-2; TRBD1 might be the D (5 bases). The germline V gene encodes CDR1 MNHEY and CDR2 SMNVEV (reference sequence). The ends were cut back, 0 bases at V and 0 bases at J, with 11 bases in the middle. The CDR3 has 16 residues. The CDR3 spells CASSLSRQTTNYGYTF. For the CDR3, the DNA is TGTGCCAGCAGTTTATCGAGACAGACTACTAACTATGGCTACACCTTC.

The sample holds a few counts of this clone. The CDR3 spells CASSVPGSPDEKLFF. The DNA for the CDR3 is TGTGCCAGCAGCGTTCCAGGGTCCCCAGATGAAAAACTGTTTTTT. The chain couples TRBV5-8 to TRBJ1-4, with D possibly matching TRBD1 (5 bases). The CDR3 has 15 residues. Between the trimmed V and J ends, which lost 4 bases and 6 bases, there was a span of 16 bases. Germline V gives CDR1 SGHTS, CDR2 YDEGEE.

The chain has TRBV28 and TRBJ1-2; D is possibly TRBD1 (6 bases). The CDR3 contains 14 residues. Germline-derived CDR1 and CDR2 are MDHEN and SYDVKM. V lost 4 bases and J lost 7, with 16 bases in between. The chain's CDR3 is CASSSGTNIGGYTF. CDR3 bases: TGTGCCAGCAGTTCCGGGACAAACATAGGTGGCTACACCTTC.

CDR3 sequence: CASTGTDQPQHF. For the CDR3, the DNA is TGTGCCAGCACCGGGACAGATCAGCCCCAGCATTTT. V usage is TRBV2 and J usage is TRBJ1-5; 7 nucleotides align to TRBD1. V gave up 7 bases and J gave up 5 bases; unmatched junction bases: 2. CDR1 SNHLY and CDR2 FYNNEI come from the germline V gene. The CDR3 runs 12 residues.

As concerns this clone: The sample contains more than one DNA sequence encoding this CDR3. The CDR3 nucleotides are TGCGCCAGCAGCTTGTCCAGCGGGAGCACAGATACGCAGTATTTT. Translating it yields CASSLSSGSTDTQYF. The rearrangement uses TRBV5-1 and TRBJ2-3, with D maybe TRBD2 (6 bases). V was clipped by 1 base and J by 0 bases, with 9 bases between them. CDR1 and CDR2 (germline): SGHRS, YFSETQ. This CDR3 spans 15 amino acids.

The chain has TRBV5-1 and TRBJ2-7; D perhaps matches TRBD2 (5 bases). The germline V and J ends were trimmed by 4 bases and 0 bases, with 8 bases remaining between them. In germline, CDR1 is SGHRS, CDR2 YFSETQ. This CDR3 has 13 residues. CDR3 DNA sequence: TGCGCCAGCAGCCCTCGGGACTCCTACGAGCAGTACTTC. It encodes CASSPRDSYEQYF. Supplemented by reference TRBV5-1 and TRBJ2-7, the full variable domain reads KAGVTQTPRYLIKTRGQQVTLSCSPISGHRSVSWYQQTPGQGLQFLFEYFSETQRNKGNFPGRFSGRQFSNSRSEMNVSTLELGDSALYLCASSPRDSYEQYFGPGTRLTVT.

This clone was seen just once. This chain joins TRBV7-8 and TRBJ1-1; possibly TRBD1 for D (5 bases). Germline-derived CDR1 and CDR2 are SGHVS and FQNEAQ. This CDR3 region has 14 residues. The V and J ends lost 5 bases and 6 bases respectively, with 16 bases between them. The CDR3 sequence is CASSKRGESAEAFF. CDR3 in DNA: TGTGCCAGCAGCAAACGAGGGGAAAGCGCTGAAGCTTTCTTT.

CDR3 region: CAGRQPGLASGELFF. The DNA for the CDR3 is TGTGCCGGGAGACAACCGGGACTAGCGTCCGGGGAGCTGTTTTTT. The V and J genes are TRBV6-1 and TRBJ2-2, with TRBD2 identical over 10 bases. Germline V gene sequence: CDR1 MNHNS, CDR2 SASEGT. The V and J ends lost 11 bases and 6 bases, in that order; junction bases with no gene match: 12. The CDR3 totals 15 residues.

The rearrangement joins TRBV11-2 to TRBJ2-2, with D unresolved. Germline loops: CDR1 SGHAT, CDR2 FQNNGV. Trimming removed 3 bases at V and 6 bases at J, with 5 bases between. This CDR3 comprises 12 residues. The CDR3 reads CASSFFSGELFF. Here the CDR3 DNA reads TGTGCCAGCAGCTTTTTTTCCGGGGAGCTGTTTTTT. The whole variable domain, filled in from reference TRBV11-2 and TRBJ2-2, reads EAGVAQSPRYKIIEKRQSVAFWCNPISGHATLYWYQQILGQGPKLLIQFQNNGVVDDSQLPKDRFSAERLKGVDSTLKIQPAKLEDSAVYLCASSFFSGELFFGEGSRLTVL.

The V call is TRBV5-4, the J call TRBJ1-1; TRBD1 is a possible D gene (6 bases). The ends were cut back, 3 bases at V and 10 bases at J, with 16 bases in the middle. This CDR3 comprises 13 residues. Germline CDR1 SGHNT, CDR2 YYREEE (reference sequence). The CDR3 region is CASSSTGYSGAFF. The CDR3 DNA sequence: TGTGCCAGCAGCTCCACAGGGTATAGCGGAGCTTTCTTT.

The chain joins TRBV30 to TRBJ2-7; D perhaps matches TRBD1 (7 bases). This CDR3 is built from 13 residues. The ends were cut back, 8 bases at V and 2 bases at J, with 16 bases in the middle. Germline CDR1 and CDR2: GTSNPN and SVGIG (reference sequence). CDR3 bases: TGTGCCAGCTCACGCGGGACAGCCTACGAGCAGTACTTC. This encodes CASSRGTAYEQYF.

This clone was found a few times. The rearrangement joins TRBV28 to TRBJ1-2; the D gene is possibly TRBD1 (5 bases). With 5 bases removed from V and 3 bases from J, the gap between germline ends came to 13 bases. The germline gives CDR1 MDHEN, CDR2 SYDVKM. CDR3 length: 14 residues. This CDR3 is CASSLQGGDYGYTF. The CDR3 DNA reads as TGTGCCAGCAGTCTTCAGGGTGGGGACTATGGCTACACCTTC.

The chain joins TRBV7-6 to TRBJ2-2; D call uncertain. This CDR3 comprises 12 residues. Germline V lookup: CDR1 SGHVS, CDR2 FNYEAQ. Trimming took 5 bases from V and 5 from J, leaving 6 bases between them. The CDR3 protein is CASSPMTGELFF. In DNA form, the CDR3 reads TGTGCCAGCAGCCCGATGACCGGGGAGCTGTTTTTT.

Regarding this clone: A junction boundary mismatches the germline segment, possibly from a read error. This chain joins TRBV6-6 and TRBJ2-1, with 8 bases aligning to TRBD2. The CDR3 loop spans 14 amino acids. Germline V gene lookup returns CDR1 MNHNY and CDR2 SVGAGI (reference sequence). CDR3 coding DNA: TGTGCCACCAGTAGCGGGACGAACTACAATGAGCAGTTCTTC. It is translated as CATSSGTNYNEQFF.